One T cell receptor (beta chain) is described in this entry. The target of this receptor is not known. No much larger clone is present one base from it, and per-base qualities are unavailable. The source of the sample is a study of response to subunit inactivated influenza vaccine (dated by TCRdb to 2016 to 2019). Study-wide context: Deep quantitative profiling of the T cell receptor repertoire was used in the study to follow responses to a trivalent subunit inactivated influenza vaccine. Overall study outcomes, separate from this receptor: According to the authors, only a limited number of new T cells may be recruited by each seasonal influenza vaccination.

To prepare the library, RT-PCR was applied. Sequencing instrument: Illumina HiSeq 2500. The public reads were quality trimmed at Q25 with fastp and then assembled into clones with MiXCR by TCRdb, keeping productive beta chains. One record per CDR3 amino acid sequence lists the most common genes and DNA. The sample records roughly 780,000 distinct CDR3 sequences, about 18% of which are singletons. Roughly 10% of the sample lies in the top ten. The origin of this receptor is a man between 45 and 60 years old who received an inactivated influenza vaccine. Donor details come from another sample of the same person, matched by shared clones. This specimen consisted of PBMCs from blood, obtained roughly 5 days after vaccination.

The DNA sequence is given as TGTGCCACCAGCGTTTATGGCCGGGAGAGGGGGTCAATAGATGAGCAGTTCTTC. It codes for CATSVYGRERGSIDEQFF. The sequence joins TRBV15 to TRBJ2-1; the D element might be TRBD1 or TRBD2, as each aligns at 6 bases. Counted from cysteine to phenylalanine, this CDR3 has 18 amino acids. CDR3 DNA only is kept here, 54 bases in frame from base 1. CDR1 and CDR2 were assigned from the germline V gene (reference sequence) as LNHNV and YYDKDF. V and J lose 5 bases and 8 bases, and a span of 28 bases separates them. Extended through the reference TRBV15 and TRBJ2-1 proteins, this CDR3 yields the full variable domain: DAMVIQNPRYQVTQFGKPVTLSCSQTLNHNVMYWYQQKSSQAPKLLFHYYDKDFNNEADTPDNFQSRRPNTSFCFLDIRSPGLGDTAMYLCATSVYGRERGSIDEQFFGPGTRLTVL.